This TCR beta chain was recovered during a study of CD8 T cells in ankylosing spondylitis. Study observations and caveats: A TCR beta motif made of eight highly homologous variants seemed typical of ankylosing spondylitis blood. Earlier studies detected some motif variants in reactive arthritis synovial fluid and blood.

Trimming cost V 0 bases and J 10 bases, with 13 bases left between them. In germline, CDR1 is SGDLS, CDR2 YYNGEE. CDR3 length: 13 amino acids. TCRdb processed the 5' RACE reads anew with MiXCR; each CDR3 protein has one entry. This table holds some 340,000 distinct CDR3 sequences, roughly 14% found once. This clonotype was recorded a few times. Its antigen is not identified. The chain joins TRBV9 to TRBJ2-5; D might be TRBD2 (6 bases). The clonotype comes from a male donor with ankylosing spondylitis or in good health (not recorded which). The sequencing sample was made of blood, either unsorted or a sorted T cell fraction (not recorded which). The chain's CDR3 is CASSVDGGVDQYF. DNA for the CDR3: TGTGCCAGCAGCGTAGATGGCGGGGTGGACCAGTACTTC.